This paragraph covers one TCR beta chain sequence. Its antigen is not yet known. No quality values exist for individual bases; no much larger clone is one base distant. The data derive from a study of T-cell reconstitution after alpha-beta-depleted transplantation in children (TCRdb year 2016). At the level of the whole study: Using TCR repertoire profiling, the study followed T-cell immune reconstitution in a quantitative way in children after TCRalphabeta/CD19-depleted allogeneic hematopoietic cell transplantation. Here is what the overall study found, with its caveats: The frequencies of hyperexpanded clones fell over the following months, and after one year, T-cell counts and TCRbeta diversity were mostly attributed to newly produced T cells. Apparently early alphabetaT-cell count recovery about two months after transplant reportedly relied on only several hundred rapidly expanded clones derived from non-depleted graft cells. In some patients, the high TCRbeta diversity seen at day 60 was put down to recipient T cells and intrathymic progenitors that had survived conditioning.

This sample's treatment or condition label indicates: allogeneic hematopoietic cell transplantation with graft depleted of TCRalphabeta T cells and CD19 B cells. The children who served as transplant recipients had been given grafts of TCRalphabeta/CD19-depleted allogeneic hematopoietic cells. V and J are trimmed by 4 bases and 3 bases, and the gene matches miss 9 bases of the junction. The CDR3 has 16 amino acids, counting the end cysteine and phenylalanine. Solely the CDR3 DNA is kept, with 48 bases framed from the first base. For CDR1 and CDR2, the germline V gene lists MNHEY and SVGEGT. The library came from PCR. The sequencing machine was an Illumina HiSeq 2500. TCR libraries were prepared with molecular barcoding, using unique molecular identifiers to normalize TCRbeta repertoire quantification. Using fastp at Q25 and MiXCR, TCRdb reprocessed the public reads and kept productive beta chains. Each CDR3 protein appears once, grouped with its most common genes and DNA. This sample gives hundreds of thousands of distinct CDR3 sequences in total; 13% of them show up just once. Of the sample, roughly 2.3% falls within the top ten clones.

This sequence originates from a male patient younger than 18 who had a stem cell transplant for acute myeloid leukemia, so the T cells may come from the graft donor. Sequencing used PBMCs, mostly from graft donor cells, obtained 360 days after TCRalphabeta/CD19-depleted stem cell transplant. In this chain, TRBV6-2 or TRBV6-3 is recombined with TRBJ2-7, with 10 bases matching TRBD2. The CDR3 reads CASSFFPGLASYEQYF. The DNA sequence follows: TGTGCCAGCAGTTTCTTCCCGGGACTAGCGAGCTACGAGCAGTACTTC.